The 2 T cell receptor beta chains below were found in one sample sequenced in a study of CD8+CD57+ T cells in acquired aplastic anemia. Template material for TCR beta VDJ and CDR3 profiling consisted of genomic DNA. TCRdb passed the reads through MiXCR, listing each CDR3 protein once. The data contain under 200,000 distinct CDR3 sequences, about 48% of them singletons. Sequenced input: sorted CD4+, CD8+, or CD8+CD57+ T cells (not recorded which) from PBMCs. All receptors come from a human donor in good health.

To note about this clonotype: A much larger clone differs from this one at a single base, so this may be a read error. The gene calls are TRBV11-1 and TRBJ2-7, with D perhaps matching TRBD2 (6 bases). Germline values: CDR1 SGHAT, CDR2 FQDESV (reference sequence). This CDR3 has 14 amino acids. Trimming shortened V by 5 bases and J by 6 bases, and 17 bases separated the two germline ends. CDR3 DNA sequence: TGTGCCAGCAGCCGGGCGGGACCTTTGGGCGAGCAGTACTTC. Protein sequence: CASSRAGPLGEQYF.

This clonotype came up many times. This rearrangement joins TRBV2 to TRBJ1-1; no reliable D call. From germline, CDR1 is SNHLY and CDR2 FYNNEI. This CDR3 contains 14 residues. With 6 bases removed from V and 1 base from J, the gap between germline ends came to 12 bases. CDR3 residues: CASRVRTENTEAFF. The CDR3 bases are TGTGCCAGCAGGGTACGGACCGAGAACACTGAAGCTTTCTTT. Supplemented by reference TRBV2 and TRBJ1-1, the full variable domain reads EPEVTQTPSHQVTQMGQEVILRCVPISNHLYFYWYRQILGQKVEFLVSFYNNEISEKSEIFDDQFSVERPDGSNFTLKIRSTKLEDSAMYFCASRVRTENTEAFFGQGTRLTVV.